Described below is a single T cell receptor (beta chain) sequence and its context. Its specificity is unknown. With 60 Vbeta and 13 Jbeta primers, the PCR was carried out. This table comes from immunoSEQ multiplex PCR, and its TCRdb copy is limited to in-frame clones, with some not included. The data hold 150,000 to 200,000 clones, with around 75% observed a single time. The entry originates in a study of cytomegalovirus exposure and HLA in healthy donors. Findings and caveats of the study: Most of the TCR beta V segments (in an earlier analysis) were productive either about 87% or about 30% of the time. Most subjects had HLA-A and HLA-B alleles reportedly predicted accurately by TCR beta sequences. Later analysis suggested most CMV-associated TCR beta chains were HLA-restricted.

The donors (healthy individuals) were bone marrow donors. Germline CDR1 and CDR2: SEHNR and FQNEAQ (reference sequence). The length of the CDR3 is 14 residues. Between the trimmed V and J ends, which lost 1 base and 5 bases, there was a span of 11 bases. This TCR derives from a man aged 18 to 30 in good health and CMV-seropositive. The J gene is TRBJ2-5, the V gene TRBV7-9; D possibly corresponds to TRBD2 (6 bases). Sample: PBMCs. CDR3 coding DNA: TGTGCCAGCAGCTTAGGTTGGGGACTTGAGACCCAGTACTTC. Residues: CASSLGWGLETQYF.